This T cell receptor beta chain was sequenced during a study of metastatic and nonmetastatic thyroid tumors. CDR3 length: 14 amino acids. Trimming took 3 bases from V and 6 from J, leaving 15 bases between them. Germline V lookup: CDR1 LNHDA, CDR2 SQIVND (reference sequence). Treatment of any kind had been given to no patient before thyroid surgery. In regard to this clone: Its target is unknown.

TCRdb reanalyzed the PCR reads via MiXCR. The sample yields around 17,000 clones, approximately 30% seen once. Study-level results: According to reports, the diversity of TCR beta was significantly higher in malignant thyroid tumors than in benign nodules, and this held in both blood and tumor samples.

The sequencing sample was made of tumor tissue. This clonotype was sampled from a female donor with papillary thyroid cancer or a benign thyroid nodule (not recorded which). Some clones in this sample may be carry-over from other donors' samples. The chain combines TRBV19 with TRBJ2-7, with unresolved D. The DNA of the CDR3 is TGTGCCAGTAGTATCTCCCCCCCACCCGGCGAGCAGTACTTC. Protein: CASSISPPPGEQYF.